Here is one TCR beta chain with its context. The antigen remains unidentified. The data stem from a study of molecular identifiers for immune sequencing clone quantification. Bulk libraries came from a prior protocol with listed TCR primers. TCRdb processed the PCR reads anew with MiXCR; each CDR3 protein has one entry. The sample contains approximately 500,000 distinct CDR3 sequences, 20% to 25% of which appear only once. Notes on the study in general: The study found clones above 20 RNA copies held over 97% of effector molecules and under 1% in naive cells. More than 850,000 naive cells reportedly did not prevent detection of spiked Jurkat TCR RNA from one cell.

Germline V gene lookup returns CDR1 DFQATT and CDR2 SNEGSKA (reference sequence). Trimming took 5 bases from V and 2 from J, leaving 32 bases between them. There are 20 residues in the CDR3. The chain links TRBV20-1 to TRBJ2-3; a possible D gene is TRBD1 (6 bases). The sequencing input was naive CD8+ T cells from blood, with Jurkat cell RNA spiked in. Stated subset: FACS-sorted CD8+CD4-CCR7+CD45RA+ naive T cells. The source is a human donor in good health. Some libraries in this study had Jurkat cell RNA spiked in. CDR3: CSASDNEQGDSGYVTDTQYF. As DNA, the CDR3 is TGCAGTGCTTCGGACAACGAACAGGGCGACAGCGGCTACGTCACAGATACGCAGTATTTT.